This is a list of T cell receptor beta chains from one sample in a study of siplizumab effects on memory and regulatory T cells. TCRdb's copy holds only in-frame clones and misses some; the assay was immunoSEQ multiplex PCR. The profile covers approximately 100,000 clones, with around 94% appearing a single time and 1% to 1.5% taken by the ten largest. Sequencing was performed on non-Treg CD4+ T cells sorted from blood. Receptor source: a human donor in good health. Each CDR3 is given with its conserved first and last residue. The order of the fields is V gene, D gene, J gene, clone size, CDR3 DNA, CDR3 protein. The D gene is left open where the match is weak. Expanded clones get a size class; other rows say once, few or many, or leave the size out.

V: TRBV13
D: TRBD2
J: TRBJ2-2
size: .
DNA: TGTGCCAGCAGGACTAGCGGGAGATGGGCCGGGGAGCTGTTTTTT
CDR3: CASRTSGRWAGELFF

V: TRBV7-6
D: .
J: TRBJ2-7
size: .
DNA: TGTGCCAGCAGCTTGAGAGACCGGGGGGCCGAGCAGTACTTC
CDR3: CASSLRDRGAEQYF

V: TRBV30
D: TRBD1
J: TRBJ2-3
size: .
DNA: TGTGCCTGGAGTACGGGACAGGGGATAACGGATACGCAGTATTTT
CDR3: CAWSTGQGITDTQYF

V: TRBV28
D: .
J: TRBJ1-4
size: few
DNA: TGTGCCAGCAGCCCTAATAAGGACACAACGGGAGAAAAACTGTTTTTT
CDR3: CASSPNKDTTGEKLFF

V: TRBV7-9
D: TRBD1
J: TRBJ1-5
size: .
DNA: TGTGCCAGCAGCTTTGGACAGGGGGCTCAGCCCCAGCATTTT
CDR3: CASSFGQGAQPQHF

V: TRBV6-4
D: TRBD1
J: TRBJ1-1
size: .
DNA: TGTGCCAGCAGAGCGGACAGGTCTACGAACACTGAAGCTTTCTTT
CDR3: CASRADRSTNTEAFF

V: TRBV2
D: .
J: TRBJ1-1
size: .
DNA: TGTGCCAGCAGTGTAAGGAGGAGCACTGAAGCTTTCTTT
CDR3: CASSVRRSTEAFF

V: TRBV15
D: TRBD1
J: TRBJ2-2
size: .
DNA: TGTGCCACCAGCAGAGATCTTTCGGACAGGGGTAACACCGGGGAGCTGTTTTTT
CDR3: CATSRDLSDRGNTGELFF

V: TRBV15
D: .
J: TRBJ2-5
size: .
DNA: TGTGCCACCAGCAGAAATCGGCCCGAAGAGACCCAGTACTTC
CDR3: CATSRNRPEETQYF

V: TRBV15
D: TRBD2
J: TRBJ2-7
size: .
DNA: TGTGCCACCAGCAGGGAAAGCGGGAGTCGTCCCTACGAGCAGTACTTC
CDR3: CATSRESGSRPYEQYF

V: TRBV27
D: TRBD2
J: TRBJ2-7
size: once
DNA: TGTGCCAGCAGTTTAAGGACGGCGGGAGGACTGAACGAGCAGTACTTC
CDR3: CASSLRTAGGLNEQYF

V: TRBV28
D: .
J: TRBJ2-5
size: once
DNA: TGTGCCAGCAGTTTGCAACTAGGAGAGACCCAGTACTTC
CDR3: CASSLQLGETQYF

V: TRBV27
D: .
J: TRBJ2-7
size: .
DNA: TGTGCCAGCAGTTTTACTAGCCCGCATGGTGAGCAGTACTTC
CDR3: CASSFTSPHGEQYF

V: TRBV21-1
D: .
J: TRBJ2-2
size: .
DNA: TGTGCCAGCAGCATCAGGAGTTACACCGGGGAGCTGTTTTTT
CDR3: CASSIRSYTGELFF

V: TRBV29-1
D: .
J: TRBJ1-5
size: .
DNA: TGCAGCGCCAAGGAGAATAGCAATCAGCCCCAGCATTTT
CDR3: CSAKENSNQPQHF

V: TRBV20-1
D: .
J: TRBJ2-5
size: .
DNA: TGCAGTGTAGACGTTGGGACCCAGTACTTC
CDR3: CSVDVGTQYF

V: TRBV7-2
D: .
J: TRBJ1-4
size: once
DNA: TGTGCCAGCAGCTTAGTTCGTATTGAAAAACTGTTTTTT
CDR3: CASSLVRIEKLFF

V: TRBV11-2
D: TRBD2
J: TRBJ2-2
size: .
DNA: TGTGCCAGCAGCTTCGGGACTAGCGGCCCAGGGGGGGAGCTGTTTTTT
CDR3: CASSFGTSGPGGELFF

V: TRBV6-6
D: .
J: TRBJ1-4
size: .
DNA: TGTGCCAGCAGAAGTGAAGCAACTAATGAAAAACTGTTTTTT
CDR3: CASRSEATNEKLFF

V: TRBV5-1
D: .
J: TRBJ2-3
size: .
DNA: TGCGCCAGCGGTTTCGTAGGGGCAGGGGGCACAGATACGCAGTATTTT
CDR3: CASGFVGAGGTDTQYF